This record looks at one T cell receptor beta chain sequence and its context. What it binds is unknown. This PCR relied on a set of 60 Vbeta primers and 13 Jbeta primers. Here immunoSEQ multiplex PCR was the method, and the copy in TCRdb shows in-frame clones only, minus some. This sample's table reports around 100,000 clones. The sample originates from a study of cytomegalovirus exposure and HLA in healthy donors. Findings and limits, study-wide: Analysis was carried out at a later point, and it linked a missense DCLRE1C variant to TCR beta V- and J-gene trimming. For most TCR beta V segments, an earlier analysis put the productive rate at about 90% or about 30% of the time.

The V end lost 8 bases, the J end lost 1 base, and 8 bases lay between the germline ends. The CDR3 sequence is 13 residues long. Germline V gene data show CDR1 as LNHNV and CDR2 as YYDKDF (reference sequence). Sequencing used PBMCs. The J gene is TRBJ2-2, the V gene TRBV15; no clear D. This clonotype was obtained from a man in his forties or fifties in good health and CMV-seropositive. Here the CDR3 DNA reads TGTGCCACCCAGACTGAGAACACCGGGGAGCTGTTTTTT. This codes for CATQTENTGELFF.